The rows below give T cell receptor beta chains drawn from one sample of a study of early T cells in non-severe SARS-CoV-2 infection. One entry per CDR3 protein results from TCRdb running MiXCR on the 5' RACE reads. The table has 56,000 or so distinct CDR3 sequences, about 11% seen once; the top ten hold 6.5%. The sequenced material came from whole blood. Source of these receptors: an adult who was a healthcare worker with PCR-confirmed SARS-CoV-2 infection or an uninfected control (not recorded which). CDR3s include the opening cysteine and the closing phenylalanine or tryptophan. D genes are given only for firm matches. Clone size is given for some rows only: seen once, a few or many times, or a class if the clone is expanded.

V,size,D,J,CDR3,DNA
TRBV7-2,.,TRBD1,TRBJ1-2,CASSLESRGNGYTF,TGTGCCAGCAGCTTAGAAAGCAGGGGGAATGGCTACACCTTC
TRBV3-1,many,.,TRBJ1-1,CASNGGMNTEAFF,TGTGCCAGCAACGGGGGAATGAACACTGAAGCTTTCTTT
TRBV7-2,.,.,TRBJ1-2,CASSPAGTLSIVTGYTF,TGTGCCAGCAGCCCGGCCGGGACCCTTAGTATTGTTACCGGCTACACCTTC
TRBV27,few,.,TRBJ2-3,CASNGGNTQYF,TGTGCCAGCAATGGTGGGAATACGCAGTATTTT
TRBV25-1,few,.,TRBJ1-1,CASSDLQIRF,TGTGCCAGCAGTGATTTGCAAATCCGATTT
TRBV18,.,TRBD2,TRBJ2-7,CASSSRLAGIREQYF,TGTGCCAGCTCGTCCCGACTAGCGGGAATTCGCGAGCAGTACTTC
TRBV20-1,.,.,TRBJ1-2,CSAWDLANYGYTF,TGCAGTGCCTGGGACCTCGCTAACTATGGCTACACCTTC
TRBV20-1,.,.,TRBJ2-3,CSAPRPGFSTDTQYF,TGCAGTGCGCCTCGACCTGGCTTCAGCACAGATACGCAGTATTTT
TRBV7-8,few,.,TRBJ2-4,CASSFVRAKNIQYF,TGTGCCAGCAGCTTCGTACGGGCCAAAAACATTCAGTACTTC
TRBV7-7,.,TRBD2,TRBJ2-1,CASSLGLAGQQFF,TGTGCTAGCAGCTTGGGACTAGCGGGGCAGCAGTTCTTC
TRBV3-1,.,TRBD2,TRBJ2-2,CASSETSNTGELFF,TGTGCCAGCTCCGAGACTAGCAACACCGGGGAGCTGTTTTTT
TRBV15,.,TRBD1,TRBJ1-1,CATSRPTGGYAEAFF,TGTGCCACCAGCAGACCGACAGGGGGTTACGCTGAAGCTTTCTTT
TRBV7-9,.,.,TRBJ1-4,CASSSGDTRGEKLFF,TGTGCCAGCAGCTCGGGGGACACCCGAGGGGAAAAACTGTTTTTT
TRBV7-9,many,.,TRBJ2-3,CASSLPRTNTDTQYF,TGTGCCAGCAGCTTACCGCGGACTAACACAGATACGCAGTATTTT
TRBV2,few,.,TRBJ2-7,CASSKSRVPEFYEQYF,TGTGCCAGCAGTAAAAGCAGGGTACCGGAGTTCTACGAGCAGTACTTC
TRBV9,many,TRBD2,TRBJ2-1,CASSVALRETLGEQFF,TGTGCCAGCAGCGTAGCCTTGCGGGAGACGCTGGGAGAGCAGTTCTTC
TRBV12-5,many,.,TRBJ2-3,CASGSVEKRSTDTQYF,TGTGCTAGTGGTTCGGTAGAGAAACGAAGCACAGATACGCAGTATTTT
TRBV11-2,few,.,TRBJ2-5,CASSLVRKTQYF,TGTGCCAGCAGCTTAGTCAGGAAGACCCAGTACTTC
TRBV5-4,.,TRBD2,TRBJ2-3,CASSSEYGTSGSHTQYF,TGTGCCAGCAGCTCAGAATACGGGACTAGCGGGAGTCATACGCAGTATTTT